These 15 T cell receptor beta chains were all obtained from the same sample, sequenced in a study of cytomegalovirus exposure and HLA in healthy donors. Primers: 60 Vbeta forward and 13 Jbeta reverse. TCRdb's copy holds only in-frame clones and misses some; the assay was immunoSEQ multiplex PCR. This table has 240,000 or so clones, 82% appearing once. Sequenced: PBMCs. The receptors were sampled from a woman aged 40 to 55 in good health and CMV-seropositive.

V is TRBV5-4 and J is TRBJ2-5; D might be TRBD1 (7 bases). V was pared by 4 bases and J by 4 bases, with 14 bases between. The CDR3 runs 14 residues. Germline V CDR1 and CDR2: SGHNT, YYREEE (reference sequence). CDR3 sequence reads: CASSERQGGETQYF. The CDR3 bases are TGTGCCAGCAGCGAACGCCAGGGGGGAGAGACCCAGTACTTC.

The chain uses TRBV7-9 and TRBJ2-5; 7 nucleotides match TRBD1. Unmatched junction bases numbered 8, after V lost 4 bases and J lost 6 bases. This CDR3 has 14 amino acids. Germline lookup yields CDR1 SEHNR and CDR2 FQNEAQ (reference sequence). The CDR3 spells CASSSSTGRKTQYF. The CDR3 DNA follows: TGTGCCAGCAGCTCATCGACAGGGCGGAAGACCCAGTACTTC.

This chain connects TRBV9 to TRBJ1-2, with D possibly matching TRBD1 (5 bases). This CDR3 is 15 amino acids long. Looked up from germline, CDR1 is SGDLS and CDR2 is YYNGEE. Trimming removed 4 bases from V and 8 bases from J, with 21 bases in between. The CDR3 is CASSPGGLPVQGYTF. CDR3 bases: TGTGCCAGCAGCCCCGGGGGACTGCCAGTACAAGGCTACACCTTC. Complete variable domain (other parts from reference TRBV9 and TRBJ1-2): DSGVTQTPKHLITATGQRVTLRCSPRSGDLSVYWYQQSLDQGLQFLIQYYNGEERAKGNILERFSAQQFPDLHSELNLSSLELGDSALYFCASSPGGLPVQGYTFGSGTRLTVV.

This chain joins TRBV7-3 and TRBJ2-1, with D perhaps TRBD1 (7 bases). Germline assignment: CDR1 SGHTA and CDR2 FQGTGA. The CDR3 has 17 residues. Trimming removed 4 bases from V and 0 bases from J, with 16 bases in between. Here the CDR3 reads CASSYPQGGSSYNEQFF. In DNA form, the CDR3 reads TGTGCCAGCAGCTATCCCCAGGGGGGTAGCTCCTACAATGAGCAGTTCTTC.

This CDR3 is CASSHTQGRGNTQYF. The CDR3 DNA reads as TGTGCCAGCAGTCACACCCAGGGGAGGGGGAATACGCAGTATTTT. The chain recombines TRBV6-5 with TRBJ2-3; TRBD2 is a possible D gene (7 bases). The CDR3 runs 15 residues. The V and J ends lost 5 bases and 7 bases respectively, with 19 bases between them. From germline, CDR1 is MNHEY and CDR2 SVGAGI.

The chain recombines TRBV9 with TRBJ1-6; 9 positions agree with TRBD1. V dropped 0 bases and J dropped 11; count of bases not matched to a gene: 3. The CDR3 has 14 residues. From germline, CDR1 is SGDLS and CDR2 YYNGEE. DNA of the CDR3: TGTGCCAGCAGCGTAGGGGACAGGGACCCACCCCTCCACTTT. Translating it yields CASSVGDRDPPLHF.

The genes are TRBV4-2 and TRBJ1-1, with D possibly TRBD1 on 5 matching bases. Germline V CDR1 and CDR2: LGHNA, YNFKEQ. Trimming pared 0 bases from V and 4 bases from J, leaving 9 bases between. This CDR3 region has 14 residues. DNA for the CDR3: TGTGCCAGCAGCCAAGAAGGGGAGGCCACTGAAGCTTTCTTT. Protein product: CASSQEGEATEAFF.

The rearrangement uses TRBV19 and TRBJ1-2, with D possibly being TRBD1 (5 bases). CDR3 length: 15 residues. CDR1 and CDR2 (germline): LNHDA, SQIVND (reference sequence). The V end lost 0 bases, the J end lost 8 bases, and 16 bases lay between the germline ends. CDR3 loop: CASSIDRGSTGGYTF. The CDR3 nucleotides are TGTGCCAGTAGTATAGATCGGGGGAGCACGGGAGGCTACACCTTC.

The chain combines TRBV5-8 with TRBJ1-4; maybe TRBD1 (6 bases). Germline lookup yields CDR1 SGHTS and CDR2 YDEGEE. V lost 4 bases, J lost 0 bases, and 25 bases lay in between. The CDR3 sequence is 20 residues long. The CDR3, as DNA: TGTGCCAGCAGCCGCCGCGCGACCGGGACACTCTCCCCAACTAATGAAAAACTGTTTTTT. It encodes CASSRRATGTLSPTNEKLFF.

This clone was found a few times. The chain carries TRBV6-1 and TRBJ2-1, with 13 bases matching TRBD2. V shed 8 bases and J 7 bases; nucleotides not matched to a gene: 5. The CDR3 is 14 residues long. Germline CDR1 is MNHNS and CDR2 is SASEGT. CDR3 sequence (DNA): TGTGCCAGCTTTAGGACTAGCGGGAGAAATGAGCAGTTCTTC. Its protein is CASFRTSGRNEQFF.

This sequence joins TRBV19 and TRBJ2-5; D perhaps matches TRBD2 (5 bases). With 4 bases removed from V and 5 bases from J, the gap between germline ends came to 14 bases. The germline V gene encodes CDR1 LNHDA and CDR2 SQIVND (reference sequence). The CDR3 runs to 14 residues. CDR3 DNA: TGTGCCAGTAGTAGTCCAAGGTGGGAGGAGACCCAGTACTTC. Translation gives CASSSPRWEETQYF. The full variable domain, rest sourced from reference TRBV19 and TRBJ2-5, is DGGITQSPKYLFRKEGQNVTLSCEQNLNHDAMYWYRQDPGQGLRLIYYSQIVNDFQKGDIAEGYSVSREKKESFPLTVTSAQKNPTAFYLCASSSPRWEETQYFGPGTRLLVL.

This clone was detected only once. The J gene is TRBJ2-3, the V gene TRBV5-5; D is undetermined. Per germline, CDR1 SGHKS and CDR2 YYEKEE (reference sequence). The germline V and J ends were trimmed by 0 bases and 1 base, with 6 bases remaining between them. The CDR3 contains 14 residues. The chain's CDR3 is CASSLVTGTDTQYF. The CDR3 DNA follows: TGTGCCAGCAGCTTGGTCACAGGCACAGATACGCAGTATTTT.

The chain uses TRBV29-1 and TRBJ1-1; D call uncertain. Deletions cut 5 bases from V and 7 bases from J, with 17 bases between. CDR1 is SQVTM and CDR2 is ANQGSEA in the germline V gene. CDR3 length: 13 residues. The CDR3 spells CSVSEGSSGEAFF. The CDR3 nucleotides read TGCAGCGTTTCAGAGGGCTCGTCAGGTGAAGCTTTCTTT.

The V and J genes are TRBV9 and TRBJ1-6, with D possibly TRBD1 on 5 matching bases. Germline V gene data show CDR1 as SGDLS and CDR2 as YYNGEE. V was cut by 4 bases and J by 0 bases, with 14 bases left in between. The CDR3 has 17 residues. The CDR3 DNA reads as TGTGCCAGCAGCAGAGGGGAGGCAAGCTCCTATAATTCACCCCTCCACTTT. It yields the protein CASSRGEASSYNSPLHF.

This chain connects TRBV30 to TRBJ1-1; 11 positions match TRBD1. V lost 5 bases, J lost 5 bases, and 7 bases stayed unmatched. The CDR3 has 14 residues. Germline CDR1 and CDR2: GTSNPN and SVGIG (reference sequence). DNA for the CDR3: TGTGCCTGGGGCCCCGGGACAGGGGGGACTGAAGCTTTCTTT. Translating it yields CAWGPGTGGTEAFF.